One and the same sample provided the 12 T cell receptor beta chains below, sequenced in a study of blood T cell repertoires in COVID-19. Clones were sequenced by immunoSEQ multiplex PCR, and TCRdb holds only the in-frame ones, with some missing. The table has around 130,000 clones, around 80% seen once. The sample comprised PBMCs or T cells enriched from blood (not recorded which). These receptors came from a man aged 40-49 years with acute COVID-19.

This clone was seen more than once but under ten times. The chain has TRBV27 and TRBJ2-6; 7 bases fit TRBD2. The V gene's germline CDR1 is MNHEY and CDR2 SMNVEV (reference sequence). J was trimmed by 4 bases and V by 6 bases; bases with no gene match: 6. CDR3 length equals 15 residues. Written as DNA, the CDR3 is TGTGCCAGCAGCCGGGGGAGGGAAGGGGCCAACGTCCTGACTTTC. This encodes CASSRGREGANVLTF.

The chain links TRBV27 to TRBJ1-1; no reliable D call. Trimming pared 6 bases from V and 1 base from J, leaving 18 bases between. Germline V gene sequence: CDR1 MNHEY, CDR2 SMNVEV (reference sequence). This CDR3 is built from 16 residues. The CDR3 DNA follows: TGTGCCAGCAGAAAGGCCTTTACGGGAGGGAACACTGAAGCTTTCTTT. The encoded protein is CASRKAFTGGNTEAFF.

This clone is a singleton in its sample. V usage is TRBV10-3 and J usage is TRBJ1-2, with 8 bases aligning to TRBD1. The germline gives CDR1 ENHRY, CDR2 SYGVKD. The ends lost 5 bases at V and 5 bases at J; junction bases unmatched: 10. The CDR3 consists of 15 residues. As DNA, the CDR3 is TGTGCCATCAGTTGGGGGACAGGCAGTTCTTATGGCTACACCTTC. Amino acid sequence: CAISWGTGSSYGYTF.

This clone occurred once. The chain links TRBV30 to TRBJ1-2; D remains unclear. Germline V CDR1 and CDR2: GTSNPN, SVGIG (reference sequence). There are 13 residues in the CDR3. V was clipped by 4 bases and J by 6 bases, with 15 bases between them. The CDR3 nucleotides read TGTGCCTGGATCCTGGGAGGTTTCGATGGCTACACCTTC. Residues: CAWILGGFDGYTF.

This clone is a singleton in its sample. The chain has TRBV5-6 and TRBJ1-2; D call uncertain. CDR3 size: 11 residues. The germline gives CDR1 SGHDT, CDR2 YYEEEE. Trimming left V 2 bases short and J 7 bases short, with 6 bases between. The CDR3 DNA follows: TGTGCCAGCAGCTTAGGCGGTGGCTACACCTTC. Its translation is CASSLGGGYTF.

This rearrangement joins TRBV5-1 to TRBJ1-2, with a weak D call TRBD1 (6 bases). The germline CDR1 and CDR2 sequences are SGHRS and YFSETQ. This CDR3 spans 15 amino acids. The V end lost 7 bases, the J end lost 3 bases, and 19 bases lay between the germline ends. The CDR3 bases are TGCGCCAGCTCACTCGGGGGCGCGGGGGACTATGGCTACACCTTC. Translation gives CASSLGGAGDYGYTF. Full variable domain (remainder filled in from reference TRBV5-1 and TRBJ1-2): KAGVTQTPRYLIKTRGQQVTLSCSPISGHRSVSWYQQTPGQGLQFLFEYFSETQRNKGNFPGRFSGRQFSNSRSEMNVSTLELGDSALYLCASSLGGAGDYGYTFGSGTRLTVV.

This chain links TRBV9 with TRBJ2-1; D might be TRBD2 (6 bases). Between the trimmed V and J ends, which lost 3 bases and 6 bases, there was a span of 13 bases. CDR1 is SGDLS and CDR2 is YYNGEE in the germline V gene. This CDR3 contains 14 residues. CDR3 bases: TGTGCCAGCAGCGCCGGGGGTTTCCCCAATGAGCAGTTCTTC. Amino acid sequence: CASSAGGFPNEQFF.

The chain links TRBV11-3 to TRBJ2-3; no reliable D call. Trimming removed 0 bases from V and 2 bases from J, with 6 bases in between. CDR1 is SGHNT and CDR2 is YENEEA in the germline V gene. The CDR3 runs to 14 residues. CDR3 sequence: CASSLDSLTDTQYF. CDR3 bases: TGTGCCAGCAGCTTAGACTCCCTCACAGATACGCAGTATTTT.

The chain couples TRBV7-3 to TRBJ2-3; TRBD2 matches 8 bases. The V gene end was trimmed by 3 bases and the J gene end by 5 bases; junction bases not matched to a gene: 4. CDR3 length: 14 residues. The germline V gene has CDR1 SGHTA and CDR2 FQGTGA. The CDR3 DNA follows: TGTGCCAGCAGCTTCGGCCTAGCGGGAGATACGCAGTATTTT. Protein sequence: CASSFGLAGDTQYF.

The chain combines TRBV6-4 with TRBJ2-3, with TRBD2 matching over 7 bases. Germline CDR1 is MRHNA and CDR2 is SNTAGT. CDR3 length equals 18 residues. The V segment lost 0 bases and the J segment 5 bases; nucleotides outside the gene matches: 14. This CDR3 reads CASSDSTGGSAPGDTQYF. The CDR3 DNA reads as TGTGCCAGCAGTGACTCTACCGGCGGGAGCGCGCCTGGAGATACGCAGTATTTT.

This clone was counted between two and nine times. The V call is TRBV12-3 or TRBV12-4, the J call TRBJ1-2; TRBD1 matches 7 bases. The CDR3 loop spans 12 amino acids. V was pared by 10 bases and J by 8 bases, with 10 bases of the junction left unmatched. The CDR3 protein is CATRREGAGYTF. CDR3 nucleotide sequence: TGTGCCACCCGCCGGGAGGGGGCCGGCTACACCTTC.

The chain combines TRBV14 with TRBJ2-5; D is uncertain. The germline V gene encodes CDR1 SGHDN and CDR2 FVKESK. This CDR3 contains 14 residues. Deletions cut 0 bases from V and 5 bases from J, with 10 bases between. The DNA of the CDR3 is TGTGCCAGCAGCCAAGATGTGGTCGGGGAGACCCAGTACTTC. Translating it yields CASSQDVVGETQYF.